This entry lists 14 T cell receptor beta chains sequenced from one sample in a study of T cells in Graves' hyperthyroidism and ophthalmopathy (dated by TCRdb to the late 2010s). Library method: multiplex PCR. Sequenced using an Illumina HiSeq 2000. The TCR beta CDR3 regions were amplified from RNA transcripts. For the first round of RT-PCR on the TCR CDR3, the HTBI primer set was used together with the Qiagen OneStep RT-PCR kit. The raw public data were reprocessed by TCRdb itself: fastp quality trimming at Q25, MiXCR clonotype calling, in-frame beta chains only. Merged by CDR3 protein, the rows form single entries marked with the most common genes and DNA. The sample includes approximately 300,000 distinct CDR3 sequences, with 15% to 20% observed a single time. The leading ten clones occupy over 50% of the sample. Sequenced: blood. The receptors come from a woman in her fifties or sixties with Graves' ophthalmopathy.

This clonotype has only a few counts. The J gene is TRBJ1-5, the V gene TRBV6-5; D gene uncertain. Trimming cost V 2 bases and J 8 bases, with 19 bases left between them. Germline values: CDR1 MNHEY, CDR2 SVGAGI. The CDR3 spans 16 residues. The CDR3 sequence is CASSYGRTGKLEPQHF. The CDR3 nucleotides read TGTGCCAGCAGTTACGGCCGGACGGGCAAACTTGAGCCCCAGCATTTT.

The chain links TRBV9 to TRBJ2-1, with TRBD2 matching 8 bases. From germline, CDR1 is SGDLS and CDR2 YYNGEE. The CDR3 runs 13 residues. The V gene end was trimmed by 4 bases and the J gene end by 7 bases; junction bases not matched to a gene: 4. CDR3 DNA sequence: TGTGCCAGCAGCCGCCGGGGGGGAAATGAGCAGTTCTTC. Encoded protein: CASSRRGGNEQFF.

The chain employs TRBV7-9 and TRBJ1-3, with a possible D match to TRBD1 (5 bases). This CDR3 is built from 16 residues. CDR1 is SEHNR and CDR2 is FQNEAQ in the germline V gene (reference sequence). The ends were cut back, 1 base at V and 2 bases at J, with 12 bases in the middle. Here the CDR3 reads CASSLGEGAPGNTIYF. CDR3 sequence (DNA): TGTGCCAGCAGCTTAGGTGAAGGGGCTCCTGGAAACACCATATATTTT.

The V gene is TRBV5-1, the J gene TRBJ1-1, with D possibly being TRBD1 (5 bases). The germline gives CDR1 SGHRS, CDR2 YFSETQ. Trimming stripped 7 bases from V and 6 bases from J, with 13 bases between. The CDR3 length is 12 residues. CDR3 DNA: TGCGCCAGCGGGGCAGGAAACTCTGAAGCTTTCTTT. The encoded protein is CASGAGNSEAFF.

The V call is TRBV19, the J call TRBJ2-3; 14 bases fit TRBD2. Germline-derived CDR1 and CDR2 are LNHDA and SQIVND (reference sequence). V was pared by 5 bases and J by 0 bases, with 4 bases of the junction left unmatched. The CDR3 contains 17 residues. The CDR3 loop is CASSRTSGGSSTDTQYF. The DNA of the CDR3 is TGTGCCAGTAGTCGGACTAGCGGGGGGTCTAGCACAGATACGCAGTATTTT.

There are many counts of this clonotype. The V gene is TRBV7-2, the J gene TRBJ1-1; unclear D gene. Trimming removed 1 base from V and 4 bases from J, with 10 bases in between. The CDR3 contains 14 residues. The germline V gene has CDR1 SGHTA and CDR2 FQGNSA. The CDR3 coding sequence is TGTGCCAGCAGCTTAGGATGGCAGACCACTGAAGCTTTCTTT. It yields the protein CASSLGWQTTEAFF.

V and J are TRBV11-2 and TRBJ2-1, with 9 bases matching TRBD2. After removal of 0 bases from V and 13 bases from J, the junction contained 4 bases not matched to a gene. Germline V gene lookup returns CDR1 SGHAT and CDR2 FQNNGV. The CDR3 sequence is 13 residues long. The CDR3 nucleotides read TGTGCCAGCAGCTTAGAGGCGGGAGGGCCCCAGTTCTTC. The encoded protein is CASSLEAGGPQFF. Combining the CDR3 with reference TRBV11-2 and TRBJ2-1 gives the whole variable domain EAGVAQSPRYKIIEKRQSVAFWCNPISGHATLYWYQQILGQGPKLLIQFQNNGVVDDSQLPKDRFSAERLKGVDSTLKIQPAKLEDSAVYLCASSLEAGGPQFFGPGTRLTVL.

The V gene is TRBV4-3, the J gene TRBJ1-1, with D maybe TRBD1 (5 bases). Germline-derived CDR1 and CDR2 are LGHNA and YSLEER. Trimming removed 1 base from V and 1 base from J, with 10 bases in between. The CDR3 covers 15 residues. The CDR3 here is CASSQVAGGNTEAFF. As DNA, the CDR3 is TGCGCCAGCAGCCAAGTGGCCGGGGGGAACACTGAAGCTTTCTTT.

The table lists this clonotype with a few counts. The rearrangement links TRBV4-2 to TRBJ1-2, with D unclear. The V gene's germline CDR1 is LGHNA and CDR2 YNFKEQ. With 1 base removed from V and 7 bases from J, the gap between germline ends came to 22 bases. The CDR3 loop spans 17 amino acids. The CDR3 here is CASSQGLTPALSGGYTF. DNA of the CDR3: TGTGCCAGCAGCCAAGGACTCACGCCAGCCCTAAGTGGTGGCTACACCTTC.

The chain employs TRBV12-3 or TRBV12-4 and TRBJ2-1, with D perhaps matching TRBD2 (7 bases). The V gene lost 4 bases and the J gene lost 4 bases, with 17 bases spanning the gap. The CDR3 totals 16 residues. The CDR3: CASSSEGEGFYNEQFF. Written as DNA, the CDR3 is TGTGCCAGCAGTTCCGAGGGGGAGGGATTTTACAATGAGCAGTTCTTC.

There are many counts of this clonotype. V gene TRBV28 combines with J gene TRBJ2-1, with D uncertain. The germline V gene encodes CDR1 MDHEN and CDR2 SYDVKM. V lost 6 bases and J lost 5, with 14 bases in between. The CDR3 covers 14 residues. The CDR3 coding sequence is TGTGCCAGCAGCGTCGCTGGGTTAAACAATGAGCAGTTCTTC. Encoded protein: CASSVAGLNNEQFF.

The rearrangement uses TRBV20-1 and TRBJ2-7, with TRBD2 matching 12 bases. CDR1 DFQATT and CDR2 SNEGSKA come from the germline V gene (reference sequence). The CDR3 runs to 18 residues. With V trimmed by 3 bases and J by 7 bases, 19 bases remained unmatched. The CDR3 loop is CSARTKLGLAGGPGEQYF. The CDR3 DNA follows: TGCAGTGCTAGGACGAAGTTGGGCCTAGCGGGAGGGCCTGGTGAGCAGTACTTC.

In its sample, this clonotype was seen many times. The DNA for the CDR3 is TGTGCCAGCAGCGCGGGAGGCAATGAGCAGTTCTTC. It translates to CASSAGGNEQFF. The chain couples TRBV6-2 or TRBV6-3 to TRBJ2-1; 8 bases match TRBD2. The CDR3 has 12 amino acids. The J segment lost 6 bases and the V segment lost 6 bases, leaving 1 base of the junction unmatched. Germline V gene sequence: CDR1 MNHEY, CDR2 SVGEGT.

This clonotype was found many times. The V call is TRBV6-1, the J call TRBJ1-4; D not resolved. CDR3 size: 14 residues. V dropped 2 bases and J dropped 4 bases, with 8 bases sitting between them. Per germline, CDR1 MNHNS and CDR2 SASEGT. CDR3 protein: CASSEKSRNEKLFF. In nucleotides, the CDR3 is TGTGCCAGCAGTGAAAAATCACGTAATGAAAAACTGTTTTTT.